Presented here are 15 T cell receptor beta chains from one specimen sequenced in a study of Ad26.COV2.S vaccination and SARS-CoV-2 variants. Indicated treatment: 19 received Ad26.COV2.S at low or high dose, single or two shots; 5 received placebo; per-sample allocation not given. Day 63 after the first injection of vaccine or placebo was the sampling time. Method: immunoSEQ multiplex PCR; TCRdb's copy keeps in-frame clones and lacks some. Of under 400,000 clones listed, about nine tenths were seen once; the top ten hold roughly 3.2%. Sample: peripheral blood, taken in a trial of Ad26.COV2.S vaccine versus placebo. These receptors came from a person between 18 and 60 years old who received the Ad26.COV2.S COVID-19 vaccine or a placebo.

The chain joins TRBV5-8 to TRBJ2-5; 11 bases agree with TRBD2. The germline V gene has CDR1 SGHTS and CDR2 YDEGEE. CDR3 length: 16 residues. Trimming took 4 bases from V and 3 from J; bases not matched to a gene: 8. CDR3 in DNA: TGTGCCAGCAGCGAACGGGCTAGCGGGAGGAAAGAGACCCAGTACTTC. Translated: CASSERASGRKETQYF.

The V and J genes are TRBV7-8 and TRBJ2-3; 8 bases line up with TRBD2. CDR1 and CDR2 from the germline V gene are SGHVS and FQNEAQ. The CDR3 is made up of 13 amino acids. J was trimmed by 5 bases and V by 7 bases; bases with no gene match: 5. CDR3 coding DNA: TGTGCCAGCATGCGGGGGGTAGTAGATACGCAGTATTTT. It translates to CASMRGVVDTQYF.

The chain carries TRBV7-9 and TRBJ1-1, with TRBD1 matching 11 bases. The germline gives CDR1 SEHNR, CDR2 FQNEAQ (reference sequence). J lost 4 bases, V lost 1 base, and 2 bases had no gene match. The CDR3 loop spans 15 amino acids. The CDR3 sequence is CASSLVGTGGTEAFF. The CDR3 nucleotides read TGTGCCAGCAGCTTAGTAGGGACAGGGGGCACTGAAGCTTTCTTT.

The chain carries TRBV5-1 and TRBJ2-1, with 8 positions matching TRBD2. Losses at the gene ends were 4 bases for V and 0 bases for J; bases not matched to a gene: 6. Per the germline V gene, CDR1 is SGHRS and CDR2 is YFSETQ. The CDR3 is 16 residues long. This CDR3 is CASSPGGGSSYNEQFF. DNA of the CDR3: TGCGCCAGCAGCCCGGGGGGGGGCAGCTCCTACAATGAGCAGTTCTTC.

This clone has a single count. V and J are TRBV6-6 and TRBJ1-3; D not resolved. The CDR3 runs to 13 residues. From germline, CDR1 is MNHNY and CDR2 SVGAGI (reference sequence). The V gene lost 0 bases and the J gene lost 5 bases, with 5 bases spanning the gap. The CDR3 is CASSYSTRNTIYF. In nucleotides, the CDR3 is TGTGCCAGCAGTTACTCCACCAGAAACACCATATATTTT.

The chain joins TRBV2 to TRBJ1-2; a weak D match, TRBD1 (5 bases). With 10 bases removed from V and 4 bases from J, the gap between germline ends came to 13 bases. The CDR3 is 12 residues long. Germline V gene data show CDR1 as SNHLY and CDR2 as FYNNEI. CDR3 loop: CATGGGFYGYTF. In DNA, the CDR3 is TGTGCCACCGGTGGGGGTTTCTATGGCTACACCTTC.

This clone was seen a few times. This sequence joins TRBV7-3 and TRBJ1-2, with D tentatively TRBD1 (6 bases). This CDR3 comprises 14 residues. Germline lookup yields CDR1 SGHTA and CDR2 FQGTGA. Trimming stripped 5 bases from V and 4 bases from J, with 14 bases between. The chain's CDR3 is CASSPQQGSYGYTF. Written as DNA, the CDR3 is TGTGCCAGCAGCCCACAACAGGGCTCCTATGGCTACACCTTC. Drawing the rest from reference TRBV7-3 and TRBJ1-2, the complete variable domain is GAGVSQTPSNKVTEKGKYVELRCDPISGHTALYWYRQSLGQGPEFLIYFQGTGAADDSGLPNDRFFAVRPEGSVSTLKIQRTERGDSAVYLCASSPQQGSYGYTFGSGTRLTVV.

The DNA for the CDR3 is TGTGCCAGCAGCTCCCAGAGGGACCCCGAAGCTTTCTTT. It yields the protein CASSSQRDPEAFF. V gene TRBV13 combines with J gene TRBJ1-1; maybe TRBD1 (5 bases). Germline CDR1 PRHDT, CDR2 FYEKMQ (reference sequence). The length of the CDR3 is 13 residues. V lost 4 bases and J 8 bases, leaving 14 bases between the germline ends.

The chain combines TRBV14 with TRBJ2-5; 8 bases match TRBD2. V lost 4 bases, J lost 2 bases, and 6 bases stayed unmatched. There are 15 residues in the CDR3. CDR1 is SGHDN and CDR2 is FVKESK in the germline V gene. CDR3 coding DNA: TGTGCCAGCAGCCTAACCGCGGGGGGACAAGAGACCCAGTACTTC. Amino acid sequence: CASSLTAGGQETQYF.

This sequence joins TRBV4-1 and TRBJ1-2, with 10 positions matching TRBD1. Per germline, CDR1 MGHRA and CDR2 YSYEKL. The CDR3 totals 14 residues. Unmatched junction bases numbered 3, after V lost 4 bases and J lost 4 bases. Written as DNA, the CDR3 is TGCGCCAGCAGCCGGGACAGGGGAGTCTATGGCTACACCTTC. It codes for CASSRDRGVYGYTF.

This chain links TRBV16 with TRBJ1-1; D remains unclear. CDR3 length: 15 residues. V was cut by 0 bases and J by 0 bases, with 8 bases left in between. CDR1 KGHSY and CDR2 FQNENV come from the germline V gene. DNA for the CDR3: TGTGCCAGCAGCCAATCACTAGGGCTGAACACTGAAGCTTTCTTT. It specifies CASSQSLGLNTEAFF.

J is TRBJ1-1 and V is TRBV4-1; TRBD1 matches 10 bases. CDR1 and CDR2 (germline): MGHRA, YSYEKL. This CDR3 spans 14 amino acids. V shed 4 bases and J 10 bases; nucleotides not matched to a gene: 9. The CDR3 here is CASSRPGQGLVAFF. The CDR3 DNA is TGCGCCAGCAGCCGACCGGGACAGGGGTTGGTAGCTTTCTTT.

The chain has TRBV6-6 and TRBJ1-6; D is undetermined. Germline lookup yields CDR1 MNHNY and CDR2 SVGAGI (reference sequence). The V gene lost 4 bases and the J gene lost 8 bases, with 9 bases spanning the gap. The CDR3 sequence is 13 residues long. In nucleotides, the CDR3 is TGTGCCAGCAGTTTCCCGGGCCATTCACCCCTCCACTTT. Translated: CASSFPGHSPLHF.

The chain has TRBV6-1 and TRBJ1-2; D gene ambiguous. Germline CDR1 and CDR2: MNHNS and SASEGT. The CDR3 sequence is 13 residues long. Trimming pared 1 base from V and 2 bases from J, leaving 5 bases between. CDR3: CASSEVQNYGYTF. The CDR3 DNA sequence: TGTGCCAGCAGTGAAGTTCAGAACTATGGCTACACCTTC.

In this sample, this clone turned up once. The chain combines TRBV3-1 (or the pseudogene TRBV3-2) with TRBJ1-1; a possible D gene is TRBD1 (6 bases). Trimming took off 1 base at V and 4 bases at J, with 13 bases between the two ends. The CDR3 runs 15 residues. The germline V gene encodes CDR1 LGHDT and CDR2 YNNKEL (reference sequence). The CDR3 loop is CASSQVGGGSTEAFF. The CDR3 coding sequence is TGTGCCAGCAGCCAAGTCGGGGGCGGGAGCACTGAAGCTTTCTTT.